These 12 T cell receptor beta chains came from one sample sequenced in a study of lymphopenia after photon versus proton radiotherapy. Data came from immunoSEQ multiplex PCR; TCRdb stores just in-frame clones and leaves some out. The table shows about 68,000 clones, with just over 90% occurring only once. The source material was peripheral blood, sampled from a patient treated with photon-based radiotherapy. The receptors shown here come from a woman between 65 and 79 years old with pancreatic cancer.

This clone was detected only a few times. This chain links TRBV6-5 with TRBJ2-7; D is perhaps TRBD1 (6 bases). This CDR3 region has 13 residues. From germline, CDR1 is MNHEY and CDR2 SVGAGI. Trimming took off 2 bases at V and 2 bases at J, with 7 bases between the two ends. The CDR3 reads CASSYGTTYEQYF. The CDR3 DNA reads TGTGCCAGCAGTTACGGGACAACCTACGAGCAGTACTTC.

This clone was found a few times. The chain carries TRBV7-9 and TRBJ2-1; 10 positions match TRBD2. The length of the CDR3 is 16 residues. With 5 bases clipped from V and 7 bases from J, the junction kept 11 bases outside the gene matches. Germline assignment: CDR1 SEHNR and CDR2 FQNEAQ (reference sequence). The CDR3 bases are TGTGCCAGCAGCCGGACTAGCGGATCCGCGGGGAATGAGCAGTTCTTC. Translation gives CASSRTSGSAGNEQFF.

V is TRBV30 and J is TRBJ2-5; tentatively, D is TRBD2 (6 bases). Germline CDR1 and CDR2: GTSNPN and SVGIG (reference sequence). The CDR3 is 16 amino acids. The germline V and J ends were trimmed by 3 bases and 2 bases, with 19 bases remaining between them. For the CDR3, the DNA is TGTGCCTGGAGGTACGGGTGGGCGGGGTCACAAGAGACCCAGTACTTC. Its protein is CAWRYGWAGSQETQYF.

The chain combines TRBV13 with TRBJ1-4; no definite D call. The V end was cut by 5 bases, the J end by 8 bases, with 15 bases between. The germline V gene has CDR1 PRHDT and CDR2 FYEKMQ (reference sequence). The CDR3 extends over 14 amino acids. This chain's CDR3 is CASSAPGLKEKLFF. CDR3 coding DNA: TGTGCCAGCAGCGCGCCTGGTCTGAAAGAAAAACTGTTTTTT.

This clone came up a few times. The rearrangement joins TRBV28 to TRBJ1-1; D might be TRBD1 (5 bases). This CDR3 comprises 12 residues. Germline V CDR1 and CDR2: MDHEN, SYDVKM. The germline V and J ends were trimmed by 5 bases and 8 bases, with 12 bases remaining between them. The CDR3 protein is CASSGDRLEAFF. CDR3 DNA: TGTGCCAGCAGTGGTGACAGATTAGAAGCTTTCTTT.

This chain uses TRBV29-1 with TRBJ2-7; 8 nucleotides agree with TRBD1. This CDR3 has 14 residues. The J segment lost 6 bases and the V segment lost 3 bases, leaving 10 bases of the junction unmatched. The germline gives CDR1 SQVTM, CDR2 ANQGSEA. The CDR3 is CSVDGQGDTCEQYF. In DNA form, the CDR3 reads TGCAGCGTTGACGGACAGGGAGACACATGCGAGCAGTACTTC.

The chain uses TRBV7-8 and TRBJ1-2; D is undetermined. The V end lost 4 bases, the J end lost 0 bases, and 12 bases lay between the germline ends. Germline CDR1 is SGHVS and CDR2 is FQNEAQ. The CDR3 has 15 amino acids. In nucleotides, the CDR3 is TGTGCCAGCAGCTCCCCCGCAGCCGCTAACTATGGCTACACCTTC. This translates into CASSSPAAANYGYTF. The whole variable domain, remainder taken from reference TRBV7-8 and TRBJ1-2, is GAGVSQSPRYKVAKRGQDVALRCDPISGHVSLFWYQQALGQGPEFLTYFQNEAQLDKSGLPSDRFFAERPEGSVSTLKIQRTQQEDSAVYLCASSSPAAANYGYTFGSGTRLTVV.

The rearrangement uses TRBV7-2 and TRBJ2-7, with unresolved D. The CDR3 is 14 amino acids. V was cut by 3 bases and J by 4 bases, with 13 bases left in between. Germline V gives CDR1 SGHTA, CDR2 FQGNSA. CDR3 coding DNA: TGTGCCAGCAGCTTTACCTCGGATCAGTACGAGCAGTACTTC. Encoded protein: CASSFTSDQYEQYF. Full variable domain (outside the CDR3, taken from reference TRBV7-2 and TRBJ2-7): GAGVSQSPSNKVTEKGKDVELRCDPISGHTALYWYRQSLGQGLEFLIYFQGNSAPDKSGLPSDRFSAERTGGSVSTLTIQRTQQEDSAVYLCASSFTSDQYEQYFGPGTRLTVT.

Regarding this clone: Germline and junction disagree at one end, which may indicate a read error. The V gene is TRBV20-1, the J gene TRBJ1-1, with D uncertain. This CDR3 is built from 9 residues. Per the germline V gene, CDR1 is DFQATT and CDR2 is SNEGSKA (reference sequence). The CDR3 nucleotides read TGCAGCGCTAAGCATGAAGCTTTCTTT. It specifies CSAKHEAFF.

This chain links TRBV11-2 with TRBJ1-3, with no clear D. This CDR3 is 14 amino acids long. V lost 5 bases, J lost 0 bases, and 8 bases lay in between. Germline V gene data show CDR1 as SGHAT and CDR2 as FQNNGV. In DNA, the CDR3 is TGTGCCAGCAGCCTAGGATTCTCTGGAAACACCATATATTTT. It translates to CASSLGFSGNTIYF. The entire variable domain, with the rest obtained from reference TRBV11-2 and TRBJ1-3, is as follows: EAGVAQSPRYKIIEKRQSVAFWCNPISGHATLYWYQQILGQGPKLLIQFQNNGVVDDSQLPKDRFSAERLKGVDSTLKIQPAKLEDSAVYLCASSLGFSGNTIYFGEGSWLTVV.

The genes are TRBV9 and TRBJ1-2, with 9 bases that match TRBD1. The V gene's germline CDR1 is SGDLS and CDR2 YYNGEE. The CDR3 spans 15 residues. V shed 0 bases and J 6 bases; nucleotides not matched to a gene: 6. CDR3 loop: CASSVVVGTGNGYTF. As DNA, the CDR3 is TGTGCCAGCAGCGTAGTCGTTGGGACAGGGAATGGCTACACCTTC.

The J gene is TRBJ1-2, the V gene TRBV6-5, with D possibly being TRBD1 (6 bases). Trimming removed 6 bases from V and 0 bases from J, with 14 bases in between. CDR1 MNHEY and CDR2 SVGAGI come from the germline V gene. The CDR3 is made up of 15 amino acids. CDR3 in amino acids: CASRLGAASNYGYTF. CDR3 nucleotide sequence: TGTGCCAGCAGGTTGGGGGCCGCTTCTAACTATGGCTACACCTTC.